This entry lists 5 T cell receptor beta chains sequenced from one sample in a study of OX40 agonist ivuxolimab in advanced cancers. The assay was immunoSEQ multiplex PCR, and TCRdb's table has in-frame clones only and misses some. The table lists 95,000 or so clones, approximately 90% of them singletons. This sample comprised CD4+ or CD8+ T cells sorted from blood, obtained in a trial of the OX40 agonist ivuxolimab. These receptors were obtained from an adult with an advanced solid tumor such as melanoma, head and neck, liver or kidney cancer.

The chain links TRBV30 to TRBJ2-7; D is ambiguous. V lost 3 bases and J lost 0, with 6 bases in between. This CDR3 contains 12 residues. CDR1 and CDR2 from the germline V gene are GTSNPN and SVGIG (reference sequence). CDR3: CAWRPNSYEQYF. For the CDR3, the DNA is TGTGCCTGGAGACCGAACTCCTACGAGCAGTACTTC.

The rearrangement uses TRBV6-1 and TRBJ2-1; D may be TRBD1 or TRBD2 (6 bases each). The CDR3 covers 19 residues. With 3 bases removed from V and 2 bases from J, the gap between germline ends came to 23 bases. Per germline, CDR1 MNHNS and CDR2 SASEGT. The chain's CDR3 is CASSDPSRGQRGPYNEQFF. CDR3 nucleotides: TGTGCCAGCAGTGATCCCTCCCGGGGCCAACGGGGGCCCTACAATGAGCAGTTCTTC.

The rearrangement uses TRBV11-2 and TRBJ1-1; 7 nucleotides agree with TRBD1. The V segment lost 0 bases and the J segment 1 base; nucleotides outside the gene matches: 2. There are 15 residues in the CDR3. The germline V gene has CDR1 SGHAT and CDR2 FQNNGV. CDR3 sequence reads: CASSLDNRGNTEAFF. The CDR3 nucleotides are TGTGCCAGCAGCTTAGATAACAGGGGGAACACTGAAGCTTTCTTT.

The chain recombines TRBV14 with TRBJ1-3; D gene uncertain. Trimming stripped 4 bases from V and 0 bases from J, with 7 bases between. CDR3 size: 14 residues. Looked up from germline, CDR1 is SGHDN and CDR2 is FVKESK. The CDR3 protein is CASSPTYSGNTIYF. The CDR3 DNA reads TGTGCCAGCAGCCCGACTTACTCTGGAAACACCATATATTTT.

The genes are TRBV9 and TRBJ1-3; D is unresolved. With 2 bases removed from V and 1 base from J, the gap between germline ends came to 10 bases. The V gene's germline CDR1 is SGDLS and CDR2 YYNGEE. The CDR3 extends over 15 amino acids. CDR3 residues: CASSVNDWSGNTIYF. Written as DNA, the CDR3 is TGTGCCAGCAGCGTGAATGACTGGTCTGGAAACACCATATATTTT.